Reported below is one TCR beta chain. Authors' methods: From reference gene primer amplification, estimates of nucleated cell counts were derived. Assay used: immunoSEQ multiplex PCR; TCRdb lists only in-frame clones, some missing. V and J calls and clone size follow that table, whereas D and trimming were derived from the DNA. Of approximately 250,000 clones listed, 65% to 90% are singletons. These data are taken from a study of blood T cell repertoires in COVID-19. Study-level information: From the United States, Italy and Spain came samples of acute and convalescent COVID-19. T cells, B-cell-depleted T cells, or PBMCs provided the cDNA or gDNA that served as material.

The CDR3 contains 15 residues. Germline V gene sequence: CDR1 SGHTA, CDR2 FQGNSA. The V end was cut by 1 base, the J end by 0 bases, with 7 bases between. Material for sequencing was peripheral blood. The chain has TRBV7-2 and TRBJ1-3; a possible D gene is TRBD1 (5 bases). The source of this sequence is a man aged 25 to 45 with active or convalescent COVID-19. The CDR3 loop reads CASSLGRVSGNTIYF. CDR3 DNA: TGTGCCAGCAGCTTAGGCAGGGTCTCTGGAAACACCATATATTTT. Full variable domain (remainder filled in from reference TRBV7-2 and TRBJ1-3): GAGVSQSPSNKVTEKGKDVELRCDPISGHTALYWYRQSLGQGLEFLIYFQGNSAPDKSGLPSDRFSAERTGGSVSTLTIQRTQQEDSAVYLCASSLGRVSGNTIYFGEGSWLTVV.